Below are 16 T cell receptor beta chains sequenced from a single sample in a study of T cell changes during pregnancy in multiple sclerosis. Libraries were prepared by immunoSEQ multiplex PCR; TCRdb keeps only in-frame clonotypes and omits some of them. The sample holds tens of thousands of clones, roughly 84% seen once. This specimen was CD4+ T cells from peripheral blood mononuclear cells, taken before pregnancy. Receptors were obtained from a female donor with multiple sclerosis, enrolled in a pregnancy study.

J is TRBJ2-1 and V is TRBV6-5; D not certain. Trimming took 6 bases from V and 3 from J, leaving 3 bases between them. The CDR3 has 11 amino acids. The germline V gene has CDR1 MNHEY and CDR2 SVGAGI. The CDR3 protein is CASRHYNEQFF. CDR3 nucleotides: TGTGCCAGCAGACACTACAATGAGCAGTTCTTC.

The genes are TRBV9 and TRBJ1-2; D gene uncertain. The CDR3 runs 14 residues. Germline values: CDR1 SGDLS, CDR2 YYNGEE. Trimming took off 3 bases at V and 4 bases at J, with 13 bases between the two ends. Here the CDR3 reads CASSGGHAAYGYTF. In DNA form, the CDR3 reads TGTGCCAGCAGCGGAGGGCACGCCGCCTATGGCTACACCTTC.

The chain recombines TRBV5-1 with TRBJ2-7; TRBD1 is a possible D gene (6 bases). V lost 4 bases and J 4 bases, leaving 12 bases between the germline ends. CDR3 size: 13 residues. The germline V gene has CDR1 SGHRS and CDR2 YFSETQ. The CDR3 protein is CASSLRTDYEQYF. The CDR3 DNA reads TGCGCCAGCAGCCTGAGGACAGATTACGAGCAGTACTTC.

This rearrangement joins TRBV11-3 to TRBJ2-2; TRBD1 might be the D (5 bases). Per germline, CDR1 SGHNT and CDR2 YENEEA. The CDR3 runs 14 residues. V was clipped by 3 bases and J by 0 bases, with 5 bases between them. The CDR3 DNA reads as TGTGCCAGCAGCTTGACAGCGAACACCGGGGAGCTGTTTTTT. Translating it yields CASSLTANTGELFF.

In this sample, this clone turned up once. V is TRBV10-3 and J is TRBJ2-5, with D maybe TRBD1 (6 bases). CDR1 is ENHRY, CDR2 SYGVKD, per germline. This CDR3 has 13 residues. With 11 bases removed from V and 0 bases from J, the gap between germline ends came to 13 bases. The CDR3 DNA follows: TGTGCCGCAAAACAGGGAAACCAAGAGACCCAGTACTTC. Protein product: CAAKQGNQETQYF.

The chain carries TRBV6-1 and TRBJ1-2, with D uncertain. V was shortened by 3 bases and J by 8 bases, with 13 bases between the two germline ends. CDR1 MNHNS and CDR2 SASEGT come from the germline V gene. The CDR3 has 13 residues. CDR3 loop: CASSDGLFRGYTF. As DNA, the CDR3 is TGTGCCAGCAGTGATGGACTTTTTCGCGGCTACACCTTC.

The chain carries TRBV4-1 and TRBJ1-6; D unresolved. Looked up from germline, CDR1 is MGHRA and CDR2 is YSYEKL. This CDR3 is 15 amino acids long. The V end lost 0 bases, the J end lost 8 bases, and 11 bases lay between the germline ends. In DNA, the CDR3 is TGCGCCAGCAGCCAAGATCCCCACAGAGATTCACCCCTCCACTTT. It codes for CASSQDPHRDSPLHF.

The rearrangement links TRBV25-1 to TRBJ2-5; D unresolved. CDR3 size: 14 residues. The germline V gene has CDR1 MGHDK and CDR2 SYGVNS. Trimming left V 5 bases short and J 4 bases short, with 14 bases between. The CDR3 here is CASSLGHTRETQYF. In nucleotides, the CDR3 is TGTGCCAGCAGTCTGGGCCATACCAGAGAGACCCAGTACTTC.

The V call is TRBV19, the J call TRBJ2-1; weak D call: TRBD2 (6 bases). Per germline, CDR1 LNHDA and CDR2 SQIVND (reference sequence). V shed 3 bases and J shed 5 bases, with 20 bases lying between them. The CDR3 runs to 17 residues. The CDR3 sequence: CASSIPQVGGNNNEQFF. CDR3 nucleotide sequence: TGTGCCAGTAGTATTCCCCAGGTGGGAGGAAACAACAATGAGCAGTTCTTC.

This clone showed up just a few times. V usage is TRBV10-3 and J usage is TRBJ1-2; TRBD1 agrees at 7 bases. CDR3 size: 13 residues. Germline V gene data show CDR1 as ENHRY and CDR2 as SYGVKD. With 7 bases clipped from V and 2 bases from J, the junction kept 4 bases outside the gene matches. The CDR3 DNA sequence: TGTGCCATCAAGCCACAGGGGAACTATGGCTACACCTTC. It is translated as CAIKPQGNYGYTF.

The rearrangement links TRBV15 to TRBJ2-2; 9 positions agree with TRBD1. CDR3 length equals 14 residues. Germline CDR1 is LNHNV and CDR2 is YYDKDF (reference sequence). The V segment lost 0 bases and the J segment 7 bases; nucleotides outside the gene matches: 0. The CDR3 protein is CATSRETGGGELFF. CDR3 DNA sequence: TGTGCCACCAGCAGAGAGACAGGGGGCGGGGAGCTGTTTTTT.

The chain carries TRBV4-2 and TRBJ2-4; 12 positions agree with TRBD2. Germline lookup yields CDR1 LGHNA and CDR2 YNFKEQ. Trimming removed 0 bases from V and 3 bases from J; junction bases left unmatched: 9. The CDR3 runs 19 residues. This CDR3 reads CASSQDNRLAGGLKNIQYF. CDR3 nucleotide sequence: TGTGCCAGCAGCCAAGATAACCGCCTAGCGGGGGGGCTCAAAAACATTCAGTACTTC.

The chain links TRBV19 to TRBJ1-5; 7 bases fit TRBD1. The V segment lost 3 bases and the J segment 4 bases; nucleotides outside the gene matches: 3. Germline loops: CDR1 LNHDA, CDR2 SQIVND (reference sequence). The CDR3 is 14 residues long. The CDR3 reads CASSMTGTNQPQHF. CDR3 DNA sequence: TGTGCCAGTAGTATGACAGGGACGAATCAGCCCCAGCATTTT. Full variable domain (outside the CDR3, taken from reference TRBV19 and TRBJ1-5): DGGITQSPKYLFRKEGQNVTLSCEQNLNHDAMYWYRQDPGQGLRLIYYSQIVNDFQKGDIAEGYSVSREKKESFPLTVTSAQKNPTAFYLCASSMTGTNQPQHFGDGTRLSIL.

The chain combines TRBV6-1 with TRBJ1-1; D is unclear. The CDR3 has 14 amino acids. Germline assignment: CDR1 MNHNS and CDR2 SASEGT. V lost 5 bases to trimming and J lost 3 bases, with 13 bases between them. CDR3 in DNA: TGTGCCAGCAGTCCCACCGGGAGGGACACTGAAGCTTTCTTT. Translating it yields CASSPTGRDTEAFF.

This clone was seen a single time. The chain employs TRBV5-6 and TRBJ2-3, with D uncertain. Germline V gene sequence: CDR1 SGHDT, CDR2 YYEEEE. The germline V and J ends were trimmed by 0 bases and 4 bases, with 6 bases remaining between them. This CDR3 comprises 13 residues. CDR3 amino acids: CASSLAPSDTQYF. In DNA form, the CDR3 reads TGTGCCAGCAGCTTGGCCCCCTCAGATACGCAGTATTTT.

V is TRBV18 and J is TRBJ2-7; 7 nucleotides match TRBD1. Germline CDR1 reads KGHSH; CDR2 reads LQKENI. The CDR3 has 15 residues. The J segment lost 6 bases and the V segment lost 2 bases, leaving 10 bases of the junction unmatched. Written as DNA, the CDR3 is TGTGCCAGCTCACCAGTAGGGACAGTAGAGTTCGAGCAGTACTTC. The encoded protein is CASSPVGTVEFEQYF.